This paragraph reports one TCR beta chain. These data belong to a study of blood T cell repertoires in COVID-19. Study at large: Samples of COVID-19 (acute and convalescent) were obtained from the United States, Italy and Spain. PBMCs, B-cell-depleted T cells, or T cells were the source of the cDNA or gDNA that made up the material.

Germline V gene data show CDR1 as LNHDA and CDR2 as SQIVND (reference sequence). Trimming pared 5 bases from V and 6 bases from J, leaving 17 bases between. The CDR3 consists of 16 residues. Profiled with immunoSEQ multiplex PCR; TCRdb holds only in-frame clones, not every one. The table lists about 56,000 clones, around 70% of them singletons. The origin of this receptor is a woman between 65 and 79 years old with COVID-19, enrolled during active disease. Sequenced input: peripheral blood. The chain recombines TRBV19 with TRBJ1-6; D not certain. Here the CDR3 reads CASSPSGSRPNSPLHF. In nucleotides, the CDR3 is TGTGCCAGTAGTCCCTCGGGGTCAAGGCCTAATTCACCCCTCCACTTT.